The clone carrying this T cell receptor (beta chain) showed up many times. These data come from a study of low-dose radiotherapy and immunotherapy resistance in tumors. As for the study in general: Patients took oral aspirin 300 mg daily for four cycles from cycle 1 day 1.

V was shortened by 2 bases and J by 9 bases, with 14 bases between the two germline ends. Germline CDR1 and CDR2: MNHEY and SVGEGT. The CDR3 totals 15 residues. TRAV and TRBV primers primed cDNA for both TCRalpha and TCRbeta. With a V-primer adapter and a constant-region primer, TCRs were amplified for about 22 PCR cycles. MiXCR, run by TCRdb on the reads, gives a single entry per CDR3 protein. This repertoire shows some 94,000 distinct CDR3 sequences, 20% to 25% found once; its top ten account for over 10%. Time point specified: after trial treatment. The treatment is: LDRT plus nivolumab, ipilimumab, low-dose cyclophosphamide and aspirin (RACIN trial). Advanced solid tumors lacking tumor-infiltrating lymphocytes were present in eligible patients.

The chain recombines TRBV6-2 or TRBV6-3 with TRBJ1-6; D might be TRBD1 (5 bases). The sequenced sample was PBMCs, obtained after low-dose radiotherapy plus immunotherapy. The clonotype was recovered from a female donor with ovarian cancer. This chain's CDR3 is CASSYKWKQGSPLHF. CDR3 nucleotide sequence: TGTGCCAGCAGTTACAAGTGGAAGCAGGGTTCACCCCTCCACTTT.